One sample yielded the 19 T cell receptor beta chains listed below, sequenced in a study of CD8 T cells in Susac syndrome. Random-hexamer reverse transcription was applied to roughly 0.5 to 1 ug RNA. Using its own MiXCR run on the immunoSEQ multiplex PCR reads, TCRdb lists one record per CDR3 protein. The sample carries under 200,000 distinct CDR3 sequences, 95% to 96% recorded once. Material: CD4+ T cells from PBMCs. The source is a human donor with Susac syndrome.

The rearrangement uses TRBV7-2 and TRBJ2-3; D uncertain. Trimming stripped 0 bases from V and 3 bases from J, with 10 bases between. The CDR3 runs 15 residues. Germline values: CDR1 SGHTA, CDR2 FQGNSA. The chain's CDR3 is CASSLAMAETDTQYF. The CDR3, as DNA: TGTGCCAGCAGCTTAGCGATGGCGGAAACAGATACGCAGTATTTT.

This clonotype was seen a single time. The V and J genes are TRBV18 and TRBJ2-3, with a possible D match to TRBD1 (5 bases). Trimming removed 6 bases from V and 1 base from J, with 11 bases in between. Germline values: CDR1 KGHSH, CDR2 LQKENI. This CDR3 spans 14 amino acids. The CDR3 reads CASSPGWGTDTQYF. In DNA, the CDR3 is TGTGCCAGCTCTCCAGGGTGGGGCACAGATACGCAGTATTTT.

The V call is TRBV7-9, the J call TRBJ2-5; TRBD2 matches 12 bases. This CDR3 has 13 residues. The V gene end was trimmed by 7 bases and the J gene end by 5 bases; junction bases not matched to a gene: 2. Germline loops: CDR1 SEHNR, CDR2 FQNEAQ (reference sequence). The DNA of the CDR3 is TGTGCCAGCAATGGACTAGCGGGGGAGACCCAGTACTTC. Amino acids: CASNGLAGETQYF. Full variable domain (outside the CDR3, taken from reference TRBV7-9 and TRBJ2-5): DTGVSQNPRHKITKRGQNVTFRCDPISEHNRLYWYRQTLGQGPEFLTYFQNEAQLEKSRLLSDRFSAERPKGSFSTLEIQRTEQGDSAMYLCASNGLAGETQYFGPGTRLLVL.

The rearrangement links TRBV29-1 to TRBJ1-1, with unresolved D. V lost 5 bases and J lost 1, with 8 bases in between. The CDR3 consists of 12 residues. CDR1 is SQVTM and CDR2 is ANQGSEA in the germline V gene. The CDR3 coding sequence is TGCAGCGTTTTAGTATCGAACACTGAAGCTTTCTTT. Protein: CSVLVSNTEAFF.

The chain couples TRBV9 to TRBJ2-2, with TRBD2 identical over 11 bases. Germline CDR1 is SGDLS and CDR2 is YYNGEE. After removal of 9 bases from V and 7 bases from J, the junction contained 8 bases not matched to a gene. The CDR3 covers 14 residues. The CDR3 loop reads CAMLTSGKGGELFF. CDR3 in DNA: TGTGCCATGCTGACTAGCGGGAAAGGCGGGGAGCTGTTTTTT.

The V gene is TRBV29-1, the J gene TRBJ2-1; D gene uncertain. The CDR3 contains 11 residues. The germline V and J ends were trimmed by 4 bases and 4 bases, with 5 bases remaining between them. The germline CDR1 and CDR2 sequences are SQVTM and ANQGSEA. CDR3 sequence (DNA): TGCAGCGTTGTTGGATACAATGAGCAGTTCTTC. It is translated as CSVVGYNEQFF.

V is TRBV7-3 and J is TRBJ2-3, with TRBD2 matching over 13 bases. Germline CDR1 SGHTA, CDR2 FQGTGA. The CDR3 sequence is 16 residues long. The V and J ends lost 8 bases and 4 bases, in that order; junction bases with no gene match: 9. The DNA for the CDR3 is TGTGCCAGCGGCGACACTAGCGGGGGGGCCGCAGATACGCAGTATTTT. This translates into CASGDTSGGAADTQYF.

This clonotype was seen a single time. This sequence joins TRBV5-6 and TRBJ2-3, with TRBD2 matching 8 bases. The V segment lost 4 bases and the J segment 4 bases; nucleotides outside the gene matches: 8. This CDR3 has 15 amino acids. Germline-derived CDR1 and CDR2 are SGHDT and YYEEEE. The CDR3 sequence: CASSPLPGLADTQYF. The CDR3 DNA reads as TGTGCCAGCAGCCCATTACCGGGACTAGCAGATACGCAGTATTTT.

Only a few counts were recorded for this clonotype. This rearrangement joins TRBV9 to TRBJ2-6; either TRBD1 or TRBD2 may fit D (5 bases each). The V end lost 5 bases, the J end lost 4 bases, and 10 bases lay between the germline ends. CDR1 and CDR2 (germline): SGDLS, YYNGEE. This CDR3 contains 14 residues. For the CDR3, the DNA is TGTGCCAGCAGTGGGGGTTCCGGGGCCAACGTCCTGACTTTC. As protein: CASSGGSGANVLTF.

As DNA, the CDR3 is TGCAGCGTTGAAGATTCCATAGCGGAGCCCGGGGCGACAGATACGCAGTATTTT. It yields the protein CSVEDSIAEPGATDTQYF. The V gene is TRBV29-1, the J gene TRBJ2-3; D possibly corresponds to TRBD2 (6 bases). Trimming cost V 0 bases and J 3 bases, with 22 bases left between them. The CDR3 contains 18 residues. Germline CDR1 SQVTM, CDR2 ANQGSEA.

This clonotype was found a few times. The chain has TRBV29-1 and TRBJ2-7; D is undetermined. This CDR3 has 8 amino acids. The germline V gene has CDR1 SQVTM and CDR2 ANQGSEA. CDR3 residues: CRAYEQYF. The CDR3 region has the DNA TGCAGGGCCTACGAGCAGTACTTC.

The chain links TRBV4-3 to TRBJ2-3; 7 nucleotides agree with TRBD2. The CDR3 loop spans 17 amino acids. In germline, CDR1 is LGHNA, CDR2 YSLEER. V shed 0 bases, J shed 4 bases, and the junction held 10 bases outside the gene matches. The CDR3 DNA reads as TGCGCCAGCAGCCAAGATCCTCGCGGGAGTGTCGCAGATACGCAGTATTTT. It encodes CASSQDPRGSVADTQYF.

This chain links TRBV7-9 with TRBJ2-5, with TRBD1 as a possible D gene (5 bases). The CDR3 spans 12 residues. Germline V gene sequence: CDR1 SEHNR, CDR2 FQNEAQ (reference sequence). The V and J ends lost 9 bases and 4 bases respectively, with 12 bases between them. The CDR3: CASTQVSETQYF. Written as DNA, the CDR3 is TGTGCCAGTACACAGGTTTCAGAGACCCAGTACTTC.

This clonotype occurred once. The chain carries TRBV5-1 and TRBJ1-5; the match to TRBD1 covers 7 bases. The junction had 6 bases not matched to a gene; V was cut back by 1 base and J by 5 bases. This CDR3 is built from 15 residues. CDR1 SGHRS and CDR2 YFSETQ come from the germline V gene. The CDR3, as DNA: TGCGCCAGCAGCTTGACAGGGGTTTGGGATCAGCCCCAGCATTTT. Its translation is CASSLTGVWDQPQHF.

The chain has TRBV28 and TRBJ2-7; D not resolved. The CDR3 has 14 residues. Germline lookup yields CDR1 MDHEN and CDR2 SYDVKM. The V gene lost 6 bases and the J gene lost 5 bases, with 17 bases spanning the gap. The chain's CDR3 is CASSPATRPHEQYF. The CDR3 coding sequence is TGTGCCAGCAGCCCAGCGACCCGTCCACACGAGCAGTACTTC. The variable domain in full, completed from reference TRBV28 and TRBJ2-7, reads DVKVTQSSRYLVKRTGEKVFLECVQDMDHENMFWYRQDPGLGLRLIYFSYDVKMKEKGDIPEGYSVSREKKERFSLILESASTNQTSMYLCASSPATRPHEQYFGPGTRLTVT.

J is TRBJ2-4 and V is TRBV20-1, with D maybe TRBD2 (6 bases). Germline CDR1 reads DFQATT; CDR2 reads SNEGSKA (reference sequence). This CDR3 is 12 amino acids long. The V gene lost 6 bases and the J gene lost 3 bases, with 9 bases spanning the gap. The CDR3 spells CSAGTLKNIQYF. CDR3 nucleotides: TGCAGTGCCGGGACTCTCAAAAACATTCAGTACTTC.

This rearrangement joins TRBV20-1 to TRBJ1-1; D remains unclear. With 7 bases removed from V and 3 bases from J, the gap between germline ends came to 6 bases. This CDR3 has 10 residues. The V gene's germline CDR1 is DFQATT and CDR2 SNEGSKA (reference sequence). The CDR3 DNA follows: TGCAGTGTCGAGGACACTGAAGCTTTCTTT. The encoded protein is CSVEDTEAFF.

The chain carries TRBV5-1 and TRBJ1-4; a weak D match, TRBD1 (5 bases). CDR1 and CDR2 (germline): SGHRS, YFSETQ. CDR3 length: 15 amino acids. V lost 4 bases and J lost 4, with 14 bases in between. CDR3 in amino acids: CASSGAGTDNEKLFF. The CDR3, as DNA: TGCGCCAGCAGCGGCGCCGGGACGGATAATGAAAAACTGTTTTTT.

This chain uses TRBV12-3 or TRBV12-4 with TRBJ1-4, with 8 bases fitting TRBD1. After removal of 6 bases from V and 8 bases from J, the junction contained 5 bases not matched to a gene. The CDR3 extends over 13 amino acids. The CDR3 nucleotides are TGTGCCAGCAGCCGACAGGGGAGGGAAAAACTGTTTTTT. Protein product: CASSRQGREKLFF.